This is a list of T cell receptor beta chains from one sample in a study of cytomegalovirus exposure and HLA in healthy donors. Profiling relied on immunoSEQ multiplex PCR, and the TCRdb table lists in-frame clones only, not all of them. Of under 200,000 clones in the sample, about 75% are singletons; the top ten hold about 7.4%. What was sequenced was PBMCs. The receptors were sampled from a male donor in good health and CMV-seropositive. CDR3s include the opening cysteine and the closing phenylalanine or tryptophan. The order of the fields is D gene, V gene, clone size, J gene, CDR3 DNA, CDR3 protein. A D gene is named only where the DNA matches it firmly. Size is omitted from some rows. Given values are once, few, many or a class for expanded clones.

TRBD2	TRBV5-1	NA	TRBJ2-3	TGCGCCAGCAGCTTGGCCCGACTAGCGGGGGGCGGCGCAGATACGCAGTATTTT	CASSLARLAGGGADTQYF
TRBD2	TRBV2	once	TRBJ2-7	TGTGCCAGCAGTGAGGGAGTAACGTGGCTAGCGGGGGACGAGCAGTACTTC	CASSEGVTWLAGDEQYF
NA	TRBV16	NA	TRBJ1-1	TGTGCCAGCAGCCCAAAGAACACTGAAGCTTTCTTT	CASSPKNTEAFF
NA	TRBV11-2	NA	TRBJ2-2	TGTGCCAGCACGACCGTGGGGCCGATCACCGGGGAGCTGTTTTTT	CASTTVGPITGELFF
TRBD1	TRBV7-8	NA	TRBJ1-1	TGTGCCAGCAGCCTTTCCGGGACAGTGAACACTGAAGCTTTCTTT	CASSLSGTVNTEAFF
NA	TRBV19	NA	TRBJ2-3	TGTGCCAGTAGTCCGCAACAGGGAGATACGCAGTATTTT	CASSPQQGDTQYF
TRBD2	TRBV11-2	NA	TRBJ2-5	TGTGCCAGCTCCTCCCCGAGGGTAGCGGGGCCTCAAGAGACCCAGTACTTC	CASSSPRVAGPQETQYF
NA	TRBV9	NA	TRBJ1-6	TGTGCCAGCAGCGTAGGATCCGCCTACGGTTCACCCCTCCACTTT	CASSVGSAYGSPLHF
TRBD2	TRBV4-2	NA	TRBJ2-5	TGTGCCAGCAGCCAGGGACTAGCGGGGCCCCAAGAGACCCAGTACTTC	CASSQGLAGPQETQYF
NA	TRBV18	NA	TRBJ2-5	TGTGCCAGCTCACCGGGGCAGACCCAGTACTTC	CASSPGQTQYF
TRBD2	TRBV30	NA	TRBJ2-5	TGTGCCTGGGACGCCGGGACTAGCGGGCTGGAGACCCAGTACTTC	CAWDAGTSGLETQYF
NA	TRBV4-1	NA	TRBJ1-4	TGCGCCAGCAGCCAAGAGGCAGATACTAATGAAAAACTGTTTTTT	CASSQEADTNEKLFF
NA	TRBV7-2	NA	TRBJ1-2	TGTGCCAGCAGCTTAACGGCAGGGAACTATGGCTACACCTTC	CASSLTAGNYGYTF
TRBD1	TRBV9	NA	TRBJ1-6	TGTGCCAGCAGCGGTGGACAGGACCTGGGGCCGCTTTATAATTCACCCCTCCACTTT	CASSGGQDLGPLYNSPLHF
TRBD1	TRBV6-5	NA	TRBJ2-2	TGTGCCAGCAGTTGGGTGACAGGGAAAACCGGGGAGCTGTTTTTT	CASSWVTGKTGELFF
NA	TRBV10-3	NA	TRBJ1-2	TGTGCCATCAGTGGAGGAGGGAACTATGGCTACACCTTC	CAISGGGNYGYTF
NA	TRBV7-6	NA	TRBJ1-2	TGTGCCAGCAGCTCCCGGGACACCTTGGGCGGCGGCTACACCTTC	CASSSRDTLGGGYTF
NA	TRBV19	NA	TRBJ1-1	TGTGCCAGTAGTACTGGTACGCGGGGAGCTTTCTTT	CASSTGTRGAFF
NA	TRBV27	few	TRBJ1-5	TGTGCCAGCAGTTTACAGGTCAATCAGCCCCAGCATTTT	CASSLQVNQPQHF
TRBD1	TRBV29-1	NA	TRBJ1-2	TGCAGCGTTGCGGGACAGAACTATGGCTACACCTTC	CSVAGQNYGYTF
TRBD1	TRBV2	few	TRBJ1-4	TGTGCCAGCAGCCCGACAGGGGTGACTGAAAAACTGTTTTTT	CASSPTGVTEKLFF
NA	TRBV4-3	NA	TRBJ2-4	TGCGCCAGCAGCCAAGTAAGGGGGTCAACAGCCAAAAACATTCAGTACTTC	CASSQVRGSTAKNIQYF
TRBD1	TRBV7-2	NA	TRBJ1-6	TGTGCCAGCAGCTCTTACAGGGGTAATTCACCCCTCCACTTT	CASSSYRGNSPLHF
TRBD1	TRBV7-3	NA	TRBJ2-1	TGTGCCAGCAGCTCCGGACAGGGATCCTACAATGAGCAGTTCTTC	CASSSGQGSYNEQFF